These 20 T cell receptor beta chains came from one sample sequenced in a study of T cell repertoires in cytomegalovirus infection. One entry per CDR3 protein results from TCRdb running MiXCR on the reads. The repertoire consists of about 530,000 distinct CDR3 sequences, with approximately 26% occurring once and the leading ten covering about 12%. Sequencing was carried out using PBMCs. The receptors here all came from a human donor in good health (CMV status not recorded). Some clones in this sample may be carry-over from other donors' samples.

This clonotype was found a few times. This chain links TRBV6-2 or TRBV6-3 with TRBJ1-2; no reliable D call. The V gene lost 7 bases and the J gene lost 6 bases, with 21 bases spanning the gap. Per the germline V gene, CDR1 is MNHEY and CDR2 is SVGEGT. The CDR3 spans 15 residues. In DNA form, the CDR3 reads TGTGCCAGCACCCGTGCGGGGATTTGGCGCGATGGCTACACCTTC. This encodes CASTRAGIWRDGYTF.

The chain couples TRBV12-5 to TRBJ2-2, with D maybe TRBD1 (5 bases). The CDR3 totals 14 residues. The ends were cut back, 7 bases at V and 4 bases at J, with 13 bases in the middle. Germline V gene data show CDR1 as LGHNT and CDR2 as FRNRAP. The CDR3: CASAFDRPTGELFF. Written as DNA, the CDR3 is TGTGCTAGTGCCTTTGACAGACCCACCGGGGAGCTGTTTTTT. Complete variable domain (other parts from reference TRBV12-5 and TRBJ2-2): DARVTQTPRHKVTEMGQEVTMRCQPILGHNTVFWYRQTMMQGLELLAYFRNRAPLDDSGMPKDRFSAEMPDATLATLKIQPSEPRDSAVYFCASAFDRPTGELFFGEGSRLTVL.

This clonotype was seen ten or more times. CDR3 nucleotide sequence: TGTGCCAGCAGCGGAAAAGGACAGAGGACTCAGCCCCAGCATTTT. Translated: CASSGKGQRTQPQHF. The J gene is TRBJ1-5, the V gene TRBV7-2; a possible D gene is TRBD1 (6 bases). V was trimmed by 5 bases and J by 6 bases, leaving 17 bases between them. The length of the CDR3 is 15 residues. The germline V gene has CDR1 SGHTA and CDR2 FQGNSA.

The chain is built from TRBV19 and TRBJ1-6; 12 nucleotides line up with TRBD1. CDR3 length equals 18 residues. Losses at the gene ends were 0 bases for V and 10 bases for J; bases not matched to a gene: 10. Germline V gene lookup returns CDR1 LNHDA and CDR2 SQIVND (reference sequence). The CDR3 protein is CASSIDHRDRGLGSPLHF. The CDR3 DNA sequence: TGTGCCAGTAGTATAGATCATCGGGACAGGGGGCTGGGGTCACCCCTCCACTTT.

This clonotype was seen repeatedly, ten times or more. The chain has TRBV7-2 and TRBJ2-2; TRBD1 might be the D (6 bases). The length of the CDR3 is 15 residues. From germline, CDR1 is SGHTA and CDR2 FQGNSA. Trimming took 1 base from V and 0 from J, leaving 6 bases between them. The DNA for the CDR3 is TGTGCCAGCAGCTTAGGGGACACGAACACCGGGGAGCTGTTTTTT. This gives the protein CASSLGDTNTGELFF.

This clonotype occurred a few times. This sequence joins TRBV4-3 and TRBJ1-5, with 7 bases that match TRBD1. The CDR3 spans 17 residues. V lost 0 bases to trimming and J lost 9 bases; unmatched junction nucleotides: 14. The germline V gene has CDR1 LGHNA and CDR2 YSLEER. The CDR3: CASSQDRGQWNYRPQHF. The CDR3 region has the DNA TGCGCCAGCAGCCAAGATAGGGGACAGTGGAATTATAGGCCCCAGCATTTT.

V is TRBV6-2 or TRBV6-3 and J is TRBJ1-1; no clear D gene. The CDR3 loop spans 15 amino acids. From germline, CDR1 is MNHEY and CDR2 SVGEGT. Trimming stripped 0 bases from V and 0 bases from J, with 8 bases between. DNA for the CDR3: TGTGCCAGCAGTTACTCCAGGCTAATGAACACTGAAGCTTTCTTT. Protein sequence: CASSYSRLMNTEAFF.

Ten or more counts support this clonotype. The chain uses TRBV7-8 and TRBJ1-1; TRBD1 matches 11 bases. Looked up from germline, CDR1 is SGHVS and CDR2 is FQNEAQ. The CDR3 sequence is 15 residues long. The J segment lost 6 bases and the V segment lost 0 bases, leaving 3 bases of the junction unmatched. In nucleotides, the CDR3 is TGTGCCAGCAGCTTAGCGGGGACAGGGGGAGCTGAAGCTTTCTTT. Translated: CASSLAGTGGAEAFF.

This chain uses TRBV7-9 with TRBJ1-1; the D is unclear. The germline V gene encodes CDR1 SEHNR and CDR2 FQNEAQ (reference sequence). The CDR3 runs to 15 residues. Trimming removed 6 bases from V and 4 bases from J, with 18 bases in between. CDR3 nucleotides: TGTGCCAGCAGTCTAGCCTCGGGCCGGACCACTGAAGCTTTCTTT. Protein sequence: CASSLASGRTTEAFF.

The chain carries TRBV11-2 and TRBJ2-7, with D possibly being TRBD2 (6 bases). Trimming took off 5 bases at V and 6 bases at J, with 17 bases between the two ends. Germline CDR1 is SGHAT and CDR2 is FQNNGV. CDR3 length equals 14 residues. The CDR3 sequence: CASSPMAGNTEQYV. CDR3 bases: TGTGCCAGCAGCCCCATGGCGGGGAACACCGAGCAGTACGTC.

This chain joins TRBV7-6 and TRBJ2-7, with unresolved D. V lost 2 bases to trimming and J lost 6 bases, with 11 bases between them. The CDR3 is 13 residues long. The V gene's germline CDR1 is SGHVS and CDR2 FNYEAQ. The CDR3: CASSLSPGPEQYV. CDR3 coding DNA: TGTGCCAGCAGCTTAAGTCCAGGCCCCGAGCAGTACGTC.

The chain links TRBV20-1 to TRBJ2-5; unclear D gene. Germline V gene sequence: CDR1 DFQATT, CDR2 SNEGSKA (reference sequence). The ends were cut back, 0 bases at V and 5 bases at J, with 16 bases in the middle. This CDR3 has 15 amino acids. The CDR3, as DNA: TGCAGTGCTAGAGATCATCAGGTAGCCGGGGAGACCCAGTACTTC. Amino acid sequence: CSARDHQVAGETQYF.

This clonotype was seen more than once but under ten times. The chain employs TRBV7-9 and TRBJ1-6, with unresolved D. Germline values: CDR1 SEHNR, CDR2 FQNEAQ (reference sequence). This CDR3 comprises 13 residues. Trimming removed 5 bases from V and 10 bases from J, with 12 bases in between. CDR3 nucleotides: TGTGCCAGCAGCCCAACCCTTATATCACCCCTCCACTTT. As protein: CASSPTLISPLHF.

The V call is TRBV5-5, the J call TRBJ2-1, with D perhaps TRBD1 (6 bases). CDR3 size: 14 residues. Germline V gene sequence: CDR1 SGHKS, CDR2 YYEKEE (reference sequence). Trimming stripped 2 bases from V and 5 bases from J, with 11 bases between. The CDR3 loop reads CASSFPGTNNEQFF. The CDR3, as DNA: TGTGCCAGCAGCTTCCCCGGGACAAACAATGAGCAGTTCTTC.

This clonotype has at least ten counts. This chain links TRBV7-2 with TRBJ2-2; TRBD2 agrees at 8 bases. With V trimmed by 1 base and J by 6 bases, 4 bases remained unmatched. The CDR3 has 15 amino acids. Germline CDR1 is SGHTA and CDR2 is FQGNSA. CDR3 region: CASSLVAGGSGELFF. The CDR3, as DNA: TGTGCCAGCAGCTTAGTTGCGGGGGGTTCCGGGGAGCTGTTTTTT.

This clonotype was observed a few times. This chain connects TRBV14 to TRBJ2-7, with a possible D match to TRBD2 (5 bases). The V gene's germline CDR1 is SGHDN and CDR2 FVKESK. The CDR3 has 13 residues. Trimming took 5 bases from V and 2 from J, leaving 10 bases between them. The DNA for the CDR3 is TGTGCCAGCAGCTCCCGAGGGCCCTACGAGCAGTACTTC. Its protein is CASSSRGPYEQYF.

The sample holds a few counts of this clonotype. This chain links TRBV29-1 with TRBJ1-1; no clear D. Per germline, CDR1 SQVTM and CDR2 ANQGSEA. V was pared by 5 bases and J by 2 bases, with 6 bases between. This CDR3 region has 11 residues. CDR3 protein: CSVIRNTEAFF. The CDR3 DNA reads TGCAGCGTTATCAGAAACACTGAAGCTTTCTTT.

The genes are TRBV12-3 or TRBV12-4 and TRBJ2-1, with TRBD2 matching over 14 bases. The ends lost 4 bases at V and 7 bases at J; junction bases unmatched: 12. This CDR3 has 18 amino acids. The CDR3, as DNA: TGTGCCAGCAGTTCAAGTCCGGGACTAGCGGGAGTAAAAAATGAGCAGTTCTTC. As protein: CASSSSPGLAGVKNEQFF.

The V and J genes are TRBV18 and TRBJ1-4; D ambiguous. V was trimmed by 4 bases and J by 3 bases, leaving 12 bases between them. This CDR3 has 15 amino acids. The germline gives CDR1 KGHSH, CDR2 LQKENI. CDR3 amino acids: CASSLGKTANEKLFF. The CDR3 DNA reads as TGTGCCAGCTCACTGGGGAAGACCGCTAATGAAAAACTGTTTTTT.

This clonotype came up many times. V gene TRBV7-2 combines with J gene TRBJ2-1; possible D gene TRBD2, 5 bases. V was shortened by 1 base and J by 1 base, with 8 bases between the two germline ends. In germline, CDR1 is SGHTA, CDR2 FQGNSA. There are 15 residues in the CDR3. DNA for the CDR3: TGTGCCAGCAGCTTAGGCGGGCCATCCTACAATGAGCAGTTCTTC. This codes for CASSLGGPSYNEQFF.